Listed here are 11 T cell receptor beta chains from one sample, sequenced in a study of T cell responses to AZD1222 COVID-19 vaccine (dated by TCRdb to the early 2020s). The time point label here, explained by the study, means: about 28 days (+/-7) after the second vaccine dose. Receptors were amplified or captured by the immunoSEQ multiplex PCR assay. TCRdb's version of the immuneACCESS table is confined to in-frame rearrangements and falls short of the full clone set. An unresolved V gene accounts for under half of the shortfall where checked; the remainder is of unknown origin. The sample table records approximately 130,000 clones; around 90% of these occur just once. The ten largest clones represent under 6% of the sample. Sample: peripheral blood, taken 28 days after the second AZD1222 dose. These receptors originate from an adult who received the AZD1222 COVID-19 vaccine.

V and J are TRBV3-1 (or the pseudogene TRBV3-2) and TRBJ1-2, with D unclear. V lost 1 base and J 3 bases, leaving 9 bases between the germline ends. The CDR3 covers 14 residues. The germline V gene encodes CDR1 LGHDT and CDR2 YNNKEL (reference sequence). The CDR3 region is CASSQGEGDYGYTF. As DNA, the CDR3 is TGTGCCAGCAGCCAAGGGGAGGGCGACTATGGCTACACCTTC.

This clone was seen once. The J gene is TRBJ1-5, the V gene TRBV10-1; D ambiguous. V lost 4 bases and J lost 9, with 13 bases in between. The CDR3 length is 13 residues. Germline V gene lookup returns CDR1 WNHNN and CDR2 SYGVQD (reference sequence). CDR3 sequence reads: CASSADPDRPQHF. The CDR3 nucleotides are TGCGCCAGCAGTGCCGACCCGGATAGGCCCCAGCATTTT.

This clone was picked up many times. V usage is TRBV7-2 and J usage is TRBJ2-7; D perhaps matches TRBD2 (6 bases). Germline V gives CDR1 SGHTA, CDR2 FQGNSA. The CDR3 is made up of 13 amino acids. With 0 bases removed from V and 6 bases from J, the gap between germline ends came to 9 bases. The CDR3 here is CASSLATRGEQYF. DNA for the CDR3: TGTGCCAGCAGCTTAGCGACTAGGGGCGAGCAGTACTTC.

The chain's CDR3 is CASSMASGRALGETQYF. The CDR3 DNA reads TGTGCCAGTAGTATGGCTAGCGGGAGGGCCCTCGGAGAGACCCAGTACTTC. The chain joins TRBV19 to TRBJ2-5, with 12 positions matching TRBD2. From germline, CDR1 is LNHDA and CDR2 SQIVND (reference sequence). The V segment lost 3 bases and the J segment 4 bases; nucleotides outside the gene matches: 9. There are 17 residues in the CDR3.

Remarks on this clone: Since no conserved phenylalanine or tryptophan closes the CDR3, a read error is the likely cause. It is unclear where the CDR3 begins or ends on the DNA, so no DNA is shown, and the CDR3 is as TCRdb lists it. This sequence joins TRBV29-1 and TRBJ1-2; the table's D call TRBD1 went unverified against the DNA. Germline-derived CDR1 and CDR2 are SQVTM and ANQGSEA. Both ends counted, the CDR3 spans 13 residues. The CDR3 here is CSVEGTGGGFPRL.

The chain uses TRBV28 and TRBJ2-5; D might be TRBD2 (5 bases). V lost 6 bases, J lost 3 bases, and 14 bases lay in between. The CDR3 consists of 14 residues. Germline V gene lookup returns CDR1 MDHEN and CDR2 SYDVKM. The CDR3 DNA sequence: TGTGCCAGCAGGCTGCCCGGGGTCGAAGAGACCCAGTACTTC. It codes for CASRLPGVEETQYF.

This clone was observed a handful of times. The rearrangement uses TRBV7-9 and TRBJ1-2; maybe TRBD1 (5 bases). The ends were cut back, 1 base at V and 5 bases at J, with 14 bases in the middle. The CDR3 is 15 residues long. Per germline, CDR1 SEHNR and CDR2 FQNEAQ (reference sequence). DNA for the CDR3: TGTGCCAGCAGCTTAGTATCTGGCAGGGAATATGGCTACACCTTC. This sequence encodes CASSLVSGREYGYTF.

The V call is TRBV6-1, the J call TRBJ1-4; no clear D. The CDR3 is made up of 16 amino acids. The V end lost 3 bases, the J end lost 0 bases, and 11 bases lay between the germline ends. Looked up from germline, CDR1 is MNHNS and CDR2 is SASEGT. The CDR3 DNA reads as TGTGCCAGCAGTGAGTCTTCTAGGGCAACTAATGAAAAACTGTTTTTT. Protein product: CASSESSRATNEKLFF.

The chain recombines TRBV5-8 with TRBJ2-3, with D perhaps TRBD2 (6 bases). The CDR3 runs 15 residues. Trimming left V 4 bases short and J 4 bases short, with 16 bases between. Germline loops: CDR1 SGHTS, CDR2 YDEGEE. The CDR3 protein is CASSIPRGLPDTQYF. In DNA, the CDR3 is TGTGCCAGCAGCATCCCGAGGGGACTCCCAGATACGCAGTATTTT.

This chain connects TRBV5-1 to TRBJ2-3; 12 bases line up with TRBD1. The CDR3 is 17 residues long. Germline V gene lookup returns CDR1 SGHRS and CDR2 YFSETQ. With V trimmed by 4 bases and J by 3 bases, 9 bases remained unmatched. The CDR3, as DNA: TGCGCCAGCAGCGGAAGCCCGGGACAGGGGGCTACAGATACGCAGTATTTT. This encodes CASSGSPGQGATDTQYF.

The V and J genes are TRBV7-8 and TRBJ2-5; TRBD2 matches 12 bases. This CDR3 region has 14 residues. In germline, CDR1 is SGHVS, CDR2 FQNEAQ. J gave up 4 bases and V 8 bases, and 5 bases lay outside the gene matches. CDR3 in DNA: TGTGCCAGCGTGACTAGCGGGAGTCCAGAGACCCAGTACTTC. Protein sequence: CASVTSGSPETQYF. Full variable domain (missing parts from reference TRBV7-8 and TRBJ2-5): GAGVSQSPRYKVAKRGQDVALRCDPISGHVSLFWYQQALGQGPEFLTYFQNEAQLDKSGLPSDRFFAERPEGSVSTLKIQRTQQEDSAVYLCASVTSGSPETQYFGPGTRLLVL.